Detailed here is one T cell receptor beta chain. With a far larger clone one base away, a read error is the likely cause. This record belongs to a study of regulatory T cells in long-lasting Graves disease. Stated time point: newly diagnosed GD, antithyroid drugs for less than 3 months. PBMC-derived RNA was used for the TCR library. Arm-PCR of CDR3 regions with iRepertoire HTBI primers generated TCR beta libraries. TCRdb recomputed calls from the multiplex PCR reads with MiXCR, one row per CDR3 protein. The table has about 530,000 distinct CDR3 sequences, about 16% seen once. These data are also associated with another study on T cells in Graves' hyperthyroidism and ophthalmopathy.

The sequences come from peripheral blood mononuclear cells (PBMCs), collected at new diagnosis, from a patient treated with antithyroid drugs. The clonotype comes from a woman aged 35-60 years with Graves disease.

CDR3 protein: CASRGGQGLLVPQAQHF. DNA of the CDR3: TGTGCCAGCAGGGGAGGACAGGGCCTCCTAGTTCCCCAGGCCCAGCATTTT. The chain carries TRBV6-5 and TRBJ1-5, with 8 bases identical to TRBD1. Germline V gene sequence: CDR1 MNHEY, CDR2 SVGAGI. CDR3 size: 17 residues. Unmatched junction bases numbered 21, after V lost 6 bases and J lost 11 bases.